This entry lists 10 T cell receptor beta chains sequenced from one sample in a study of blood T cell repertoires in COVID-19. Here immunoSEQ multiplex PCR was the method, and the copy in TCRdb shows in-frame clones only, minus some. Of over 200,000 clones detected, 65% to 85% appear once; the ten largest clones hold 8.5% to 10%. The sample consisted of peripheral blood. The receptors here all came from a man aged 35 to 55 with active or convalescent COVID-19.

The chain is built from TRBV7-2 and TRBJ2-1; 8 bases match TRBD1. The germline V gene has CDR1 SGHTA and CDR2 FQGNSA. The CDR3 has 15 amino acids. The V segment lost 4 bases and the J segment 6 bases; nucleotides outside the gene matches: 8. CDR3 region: CASSSDRDEGNEQFF. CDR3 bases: TGTGCCAGCAGCTCGGACAGGGACGAGGGCAATGAGCAGTTCTTC.

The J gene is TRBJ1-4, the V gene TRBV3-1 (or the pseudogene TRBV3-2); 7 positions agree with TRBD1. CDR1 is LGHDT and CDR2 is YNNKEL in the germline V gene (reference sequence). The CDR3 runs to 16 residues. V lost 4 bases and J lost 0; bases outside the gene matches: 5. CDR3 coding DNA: TGTGCCAGCAGCCGGACAGGCGCCTCAACTAATGAAAAACTGTTTTTT. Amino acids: CASSRTGASTNEKLFF.

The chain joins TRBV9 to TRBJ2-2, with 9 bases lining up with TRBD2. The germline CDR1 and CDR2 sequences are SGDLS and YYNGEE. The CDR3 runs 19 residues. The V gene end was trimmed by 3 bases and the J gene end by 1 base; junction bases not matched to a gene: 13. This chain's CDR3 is CASSAVKWVAGENTGELFF. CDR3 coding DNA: TGTGCCAGCAGCGCGGTAAAGTGGGTAGCGGGAGAGAACACCGGGGAGCTGTTTTTT.

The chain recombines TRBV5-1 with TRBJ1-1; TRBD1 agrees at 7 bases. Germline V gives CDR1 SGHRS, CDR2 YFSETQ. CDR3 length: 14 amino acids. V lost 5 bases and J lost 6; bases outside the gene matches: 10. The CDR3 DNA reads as TGCGCCAGCAGTCCCACAGGGGAGTTATCTGAAGCTTTCTTT. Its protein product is CASSPTGELSEAFF. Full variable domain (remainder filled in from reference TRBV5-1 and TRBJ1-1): KAGVTQTPRYLIKTRGQQVTLSCSPISGHRSVSWYQQTPGQGLQFLFEYFSETQRNKGNFPGRFSGRQFSNSRSEMNVSTLELGDSALYLCASSPTGELSEAFFGQGTRLTVV.

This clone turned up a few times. The CDR3 sequence: CASSPGKASGTTFF. CDR3 sequence (DNA): TGTGCCAGCTCACCGGGAAAGGCGTCCGGGACTACCTTCTTC. The chain uses TRBV18 and TRBJ2-1; 7 nucleotides align to TRBD2. Germline V gene data show CDR1 as KGHSH and CDR2 as LQKENI. The CDR3 covers 14 residues. The ends lost 3 bases at V and 16 bases at J; junction bases unmatched: 15.

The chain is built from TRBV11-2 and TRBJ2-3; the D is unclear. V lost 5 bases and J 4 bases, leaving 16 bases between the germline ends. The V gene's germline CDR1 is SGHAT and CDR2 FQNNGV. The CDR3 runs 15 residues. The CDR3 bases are TGTGCCAGCAGCCCAAACCCTCACAGCTCAGATACGCAGTATTTT. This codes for CASSPNPHSSDTQYF.

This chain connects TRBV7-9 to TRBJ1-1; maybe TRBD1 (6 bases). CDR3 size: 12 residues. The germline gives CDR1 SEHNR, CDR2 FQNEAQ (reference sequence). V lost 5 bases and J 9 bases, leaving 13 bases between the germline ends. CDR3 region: CASSPGGLQAFF. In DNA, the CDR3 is TGTGCCAGCAGCCCCGGGGGGCTTCAAGCTTTCTTT.

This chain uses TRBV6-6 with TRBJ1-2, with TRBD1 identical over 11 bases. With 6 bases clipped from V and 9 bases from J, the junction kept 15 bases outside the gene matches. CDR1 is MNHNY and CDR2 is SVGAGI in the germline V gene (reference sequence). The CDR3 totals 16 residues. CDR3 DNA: TGTGCCAGCAGGCTACTGCCCGGACAGGGGGCTTTGAGCTACACCTTC. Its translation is CASRLLPGQGALSYTF.

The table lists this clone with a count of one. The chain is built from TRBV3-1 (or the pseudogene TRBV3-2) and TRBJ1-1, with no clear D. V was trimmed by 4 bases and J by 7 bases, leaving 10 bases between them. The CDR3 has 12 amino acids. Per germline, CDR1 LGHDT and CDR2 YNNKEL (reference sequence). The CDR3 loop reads CASSRLEGEAFF. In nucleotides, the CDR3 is TGTGCCAGCAGCCGCCTCGAGGGTGAAGCTTTCTTT.

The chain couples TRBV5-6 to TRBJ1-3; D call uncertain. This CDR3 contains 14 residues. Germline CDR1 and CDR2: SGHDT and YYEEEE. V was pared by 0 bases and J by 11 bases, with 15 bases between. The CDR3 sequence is CASSLDRGVGAIYF. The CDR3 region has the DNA TGTGCCAGCAGCTTGGACCGCGGGGTTGGGGCCATATATTTT.